These T cell receptor beta chains were read from a single sample in a study of blood T cell repertoires in COVID-19. This table comes from immunoSEQ multiplex PCR, and its TCRdb copy is limited to in-frame clones, with some not included. The sample lists roughly 42,000 clones, around 77% occurring once. Sequenced input: peripheral blood. These receptors were taken from an elderly woman with acute or convalescent COVID-19. Each CDR3 is given with its conserved first and last residue. A D gene is named only where the DNA matches it firmly. A row's size may be missing; if present it is once, few, many or a size class.

>TRBV6-5|-|TRBJ1-1|-
CASAREGNTEAFF
TGTGCCAGCGCGAGGGAGGGAAACACTGAAGCTTTCTTT
>TRBV20-1|-|TRBJ2-3|-
CSALRESTQYF
TGCAGTGCCCTAAGGGAGAGTACGCAGTATTTT
>TRBV7-8|TRBD1|TRBJ1-6|-
CASSLTGGLAPLHF
TGTGCCAGCAGCTTGACAGGGGGCTTGGCACCCCTCCACTTT
>TRBV4-1|TRBD1|TRBJ1-2|-
CASSQRTGGGRGYTF
TGCGCCAGCAGCCAACGGACAGGGGGTGGTCGCGGCTACACCTTC
>TRBV5-8|TRBD1|TRBJ2-3|-
CASSPRQGARRKDTQYF
TGTGCCAGCAGCCCAAGACAGGGGGCGAGACGAAAAGATACGCAGTATTTT
>TRBV28|TRBD2|TRBJ2-1|once
CASSLSASGLGEQFF
TGTGCCAGCAGTTTATCGGCTAGCGGGCTGGGGGAGCAGTTCTTC
>TRBV4-1|-|TRBJ2-3|-
CASSQREYGTDTQYF
TGCGCCAGCAGCCAACGGGAGTATGGCACAGATACGCAGTATTTT
>TRBV2|-|TRBJ1-1|-
CASSEAVYEAFF
TGTGCCAGCAGTGAAGCCGTTTATGAAGCTTTCTTT
>TRBV19|-|TRBJ1-5|-
CASNQQVVGQPQHF
TGTGCCAGTAACCAACAGGTAGTTGGTCAGCCCCAGCATTTT
>TRBV5-6|TRBD1|TRBJ1-3|-
CASSPGTGRGNTIYF
TGTGCCAGCAGCCCCGGGACAGGGAGGGGAAACACCATATATTTT
>TRBV11-2|-|TRBJ2-7|few
CASSFPAGAYEQYF
TGTGCCAGCAGCTTCCCCGCCGGGGCCTACGAGCAGTACTTC
>TRBV10-3|TRBD1|TRBJ1-2|few
CAISAGTGANYGYTF
TGTGCCATCAGCGCCGGGACAGGAGCTAACTATGGCTACACCTTC
>TRBV11-2|-|TRBJ1-3|-
CASSLGAGSGNTIYF
TGTGCCAGCAGCTTAGGGGCGGGCTCTGGAAACACCATATATTTT
>TRBV5-1|-|TRBJ1-6|-
CASSYTGPSYSPLHF
TGCGCCAGCAGCTATACAGGACCTTCATATTCACCCCTCCACTTT
>TRBV30|-|TRBJ2-1|-
CAWGKKQGSEQFF
TGTGCCTGGGGAAAAAAACAGGGATCCGAGCAGTTCTTC
>TRBV14|TRBD1|TRBJ2-1|-
CASSPRQGLGESYNEQFF
TGTGCCAGCAGCCCTAGACAGGGGCTGGGGGAATCCTACAATGAGCAGTTCTTC
>TRBV12-3/TRBV12-4|-|TRBJ1-4|-
CASRDRWNEKLFF
TGTGCCAGCAGAGACAGGTGGAATGAAAAACTGTTTTTT
>TRBV3-1/TRBV3-2|-|TRBJ1-3|once
CASSLPGNTIYF
TGTGCCAGCAGCCTCCCGGGGAACACCATATATTTT
>TRBV19|-|TRBJ1-5|-
CASSGGWGGGQPQHF
TGTGCCAGTAGCGGAGGGTGGGGAGGGGGTCAGCCCCAGCATTTT
>TRBV7-2|-|TRBJ2-3|-
CASSRTSTQYF
TGTGCCAGCAGCCGTACCAGTACGCAGTATTTT
>TRBV18|TRBD1|TRBJ1-6|-
CASSQDRGNSPLHF
TGTGCCAGCTCACAGGACAGGGGAAATTCACCCCTCCACTTT
>TRBV6-6|-|TRBJ2-2|-
CAGGGAGARNTGELFF
TGTGCCGGGGGGGGCGCGGGAGCGAGAAACACCGGGGAGCTGTTTTTT
>TRBV19|TRBD1|TRBJ1-2|few
CASSTDRGAGYTF
TGTGCCAGTAGTACGGACAGGGGCGCTGGCTACACCTTC
>TRBV5-1|TRBD1|TRBJ2-7|few
CASSFSGTGSYEQYF
TGCGCCAGCAGCTTCTCCGGGACAGGGTCCTACGAGCAGTACTTC
>TRBV3-1/TRBV3-2|-|TRBJ2-4|-
CASSPSEAKNIQYF
TGTGCCAGCAGCCCCAGCGAAGCCAAAAACATTCAGTACTTC
>TRBV30|-|TRBJ1-1|-
CAWNMQGLAEAFF
TGTGCCTGGAATATGCAGGGGCTCGCTGAAGCTTTCTTT
>TRBV6-5|-|TRBJ1-2|-
CASFLTQGPYGYTF
TGTGCCAGCTTTCTAACACAGGGCCCCTATGGCTACACCTTC